The entry below describes one T cell receptor (beta chain). What it recognizes is unknown. The sample belongs to a study of siplizumab effects on memory and regulatory T cells. Study observations and caveats: Siplizumab led to significantly less abundant alloreactive sequences that could be traced back to unstimulated CD4+ memory cells.

V was pared by 3 bases and J by 12 bases, with 21 bases between. Looked up from germline, CDR1 is MGHRA and CDR2 is YSYEKL. The CDR3 is made up of 14 amino acids. The assay covered some 10^5 TCR templates per sample. Some clones are missing from TCRdb's copy, which holds only in-frame ones; the method was immunoSEQ multiplex PCR. This table has about 110,000 clones, about 93% appearing once. This receptor was taken from a human donor in good health. The sequenced sample consisted of CD4+ T cells sorted from blood. The genes are TRBV4-1 and TRBJ2-7, with D perhaps matching TRBD1 or TRBD2 (7 bases each). As DNA, the CDR3 is TGCGCCAGCAGCCAGAATCAGGGGGGAGGGCCGCGGTACTTC. Amino acids: CASSQNQGGGPRYF.